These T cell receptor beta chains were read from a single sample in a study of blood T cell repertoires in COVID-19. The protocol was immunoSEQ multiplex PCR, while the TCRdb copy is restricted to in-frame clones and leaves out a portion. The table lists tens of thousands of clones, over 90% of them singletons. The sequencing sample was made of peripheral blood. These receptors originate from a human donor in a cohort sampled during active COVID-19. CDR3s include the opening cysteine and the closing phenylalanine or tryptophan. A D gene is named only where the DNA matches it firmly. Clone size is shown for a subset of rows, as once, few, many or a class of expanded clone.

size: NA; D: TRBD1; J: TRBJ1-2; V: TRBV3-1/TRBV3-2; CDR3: CASSQDYRGGGYTF; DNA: TGTGCCAGCAGCCAAGATTACAGGGGTGGTGGCTACACCTTC
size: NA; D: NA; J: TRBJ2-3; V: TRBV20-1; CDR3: CSAPTPDTQYF; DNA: TGCAGTGCTCCTACCCCTGATACGCAGTATTTT
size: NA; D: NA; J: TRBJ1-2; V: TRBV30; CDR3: CAWSVGAPGYTF; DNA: TGTGCCTGGAGTGTAGGGGCGCCTGGCTACACCTTC
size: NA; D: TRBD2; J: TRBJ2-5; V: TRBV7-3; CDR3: CASSPTGAGGDQETQYF; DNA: TGTGCCAGCAGCCCAACTGGCGCGGGAGGGGACCAAGAGACCCAGTACTTC
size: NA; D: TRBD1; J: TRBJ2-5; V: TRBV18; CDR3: CASSPPSGRGRGETQYF; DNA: TGTGCCAGCTCACCACCTTCCGGCAGGGGGCGAGGGGAGACCCAGTACTTC
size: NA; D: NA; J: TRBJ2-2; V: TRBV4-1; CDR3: CASSQDPAWRDTGELFF; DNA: TGCGCCAGCAGCCAAGATCCGGCCTGGAGGGACACCGGGGAGCTGTTTTTT
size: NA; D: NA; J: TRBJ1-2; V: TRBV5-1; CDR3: CASSLGPTAGYGYTF; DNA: TGCGCCAGCAGCTTGGGACCGACAGCAGGCTATGGCTACACCTTC
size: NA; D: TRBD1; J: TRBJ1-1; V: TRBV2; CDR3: CASRRQGAYTEAFF; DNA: TGTGCCAGCAGACGTCAGGGGGCTTACACTGAAGCTTTCTTT
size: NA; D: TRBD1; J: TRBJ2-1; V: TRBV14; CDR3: CASSQDGDRGYNEQFF; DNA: TGTGCCAGCAGCCAAGATGGGGACAGGGGGTACAATGAGCAGTTCTTC
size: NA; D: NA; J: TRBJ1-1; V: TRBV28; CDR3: CASSLGRGRTEAFF; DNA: TGTGCCAGCAGTTTAGGGCGGGGACGAACTGAAGCTTTCTTT
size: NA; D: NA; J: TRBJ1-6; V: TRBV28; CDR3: CASSAEPTIYNSPLHF; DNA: TGTGCCAGCAGTGCCGAACCAACTATCTATAATTCACCCCTCCACTTT
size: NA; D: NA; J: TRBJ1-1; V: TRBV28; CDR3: CASSAWGRGAGTEAFF; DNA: TGTGCCAGCAGTGCCTGGGGCAGGGGAGCCGGCACTGAAGCTTTCTTT
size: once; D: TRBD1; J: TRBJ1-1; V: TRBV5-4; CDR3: CASSQGGPEAFF; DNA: TGTGCCAGCAGCCAGGGGGGACCTGAAGCTTTCTTT
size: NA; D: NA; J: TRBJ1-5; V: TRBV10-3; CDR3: CAISGAIDSNQPQHF; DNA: TGTGCCATCAGTGGTGCTATAGATAGCAATCAGCCCCAGCATTTT
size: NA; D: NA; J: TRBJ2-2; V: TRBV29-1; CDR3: CSVESGQGAGGNTGELFF; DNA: TGCAGCGTTGAATCGGGACAGGGAGCGGGGGGGAACACCGGGGAGCTGTTTTTT
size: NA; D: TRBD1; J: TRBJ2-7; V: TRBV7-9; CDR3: CASSLGTGVGYEQYF; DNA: TGTGCCAGCAGCTTAGGGACAGGGGTCGGCTACGAGCAGTACTTC
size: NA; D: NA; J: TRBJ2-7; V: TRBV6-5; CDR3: CASSFHSGLSSYEQYF; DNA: TGTGCCAGCAGTTTTCATAGCGGTTTGAGCTCCTACGAGCAGTACTTC
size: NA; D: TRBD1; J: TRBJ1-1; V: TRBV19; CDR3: CASSSLPDRGRNTEAFF; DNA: TGTGCCAGTAGTAGTCTGCCGGACAGGGGGAGGAACACTGAAGCTTTCTTT
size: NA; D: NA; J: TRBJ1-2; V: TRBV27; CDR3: CASTRGEGTYGYTF; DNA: TGTGCCAGCACCAGGGGAGAGGGGACCTATGGCTACACCTTC
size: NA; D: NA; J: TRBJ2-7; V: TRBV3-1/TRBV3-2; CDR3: CASSQSGHAGEQYF; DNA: TGTGCCAGCAGCCAATCGGGACACGCAGGCGAGCAGTACTTC
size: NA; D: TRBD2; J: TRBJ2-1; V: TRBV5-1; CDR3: CASSSMGTSGRAVFF; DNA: TGCGCCAGCAGCTCCATGGGGACTAGCGGGAGGGCCGTTTTCTTC
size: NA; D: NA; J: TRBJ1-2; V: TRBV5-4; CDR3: CASSLEGIVTVGYGYTF; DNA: TGTGCCAGCAGCTTGGAGGGGATCGTGACCGTTGGGTATGGCTACACCTTC
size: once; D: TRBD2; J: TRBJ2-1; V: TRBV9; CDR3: CASSVGTSGIYEQFF; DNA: TGTGCCAGCAGCGTGGGGACTAGCGGGATCTATGAGCAGTTCTTC
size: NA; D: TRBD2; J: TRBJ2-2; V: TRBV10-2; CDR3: CASRTSLAGAGELFF; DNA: TGCGCCAGCAGAACATCTCTAGCGGGAGCCGGGGAGCTGTTTTTT
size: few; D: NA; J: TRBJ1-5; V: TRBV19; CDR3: CASSTSGNNQPQHF; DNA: TGTGCCAGTAGTACGTCCGGGAACAATCAGCCCCAGCATTTT
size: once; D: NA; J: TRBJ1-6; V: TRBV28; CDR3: CASRLRGSSYNSPLHF; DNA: TGTGCCAGCAGACTGAGAGGGAGCTCCTATAATTCACCCCTCCACTTT
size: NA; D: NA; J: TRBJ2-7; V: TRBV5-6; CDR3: CASSLSTYEQYF; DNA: TGTGCCAGCAGCCTAAGTACCTACGAGCAGTACTTC
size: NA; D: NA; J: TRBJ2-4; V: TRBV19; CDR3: CASSSRTQSGIQYF; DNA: TGTGCCAGTAGTTCCCGGACTCAATCGGGCATTCAGTACTTC
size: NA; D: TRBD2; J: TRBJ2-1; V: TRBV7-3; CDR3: CASSLSSGTGGGSEQFF; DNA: TGTGCCAGCAGCTTAAGTTCTGGAACGGGAGGTGGTAGTGAGCAGTTCTTC
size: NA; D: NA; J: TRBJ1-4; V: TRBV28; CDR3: CASSPGATNEKLFF; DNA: TGTGCCAGCAGTCCCGGAGCAACTAATGAAAAACTGTTTTTT
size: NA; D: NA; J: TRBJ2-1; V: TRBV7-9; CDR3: CASSPKAGLSYNEQFF; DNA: TGTGCCAGCAGCCCAAAAGCGGGTCTTTCCTACAATGAGCAGTTCTTC
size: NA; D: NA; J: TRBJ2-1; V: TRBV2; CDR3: CASSGGKRGYNEQFF; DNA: TGTGCCAGCAGTGGGGGTAAACGGGGCTACAATGAGCAGTTCTTC
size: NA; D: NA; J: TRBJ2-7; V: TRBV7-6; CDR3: CASSLSGRGAYEQYF; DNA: TGTGCCAGCAGCTTATCGGGCAGGGGAGCCTACGAGCAGTACTTC
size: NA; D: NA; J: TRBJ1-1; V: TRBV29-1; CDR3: CSVEDGQGFGMNTEAFF; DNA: TGCAGCGTTGAAGATGGCCAGGGGTTTGGGATGAACACTGAAGCTTTCTTT
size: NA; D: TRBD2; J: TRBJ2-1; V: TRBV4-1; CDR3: CASSRLTSGSSYNEQFF; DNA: TGCGCCAGCAGCCGCTTGACTAGCGGTAGCTCCTACAATGAGCAGTTCTTC
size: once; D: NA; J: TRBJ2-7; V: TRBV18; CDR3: CASSPGLRGPVYEQYF; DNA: TGTGCCAGCTCACCAGGGTTGCGGGGGCCCGTCTACGAGCAGTACTTC
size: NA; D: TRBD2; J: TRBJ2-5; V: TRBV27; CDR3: CASSRDGLADETQYF; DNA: TGTGCCAGCAGTCGGGACGGACTAGCGGACGAGACCCAGTACTTC
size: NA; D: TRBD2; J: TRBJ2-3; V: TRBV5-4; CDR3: CASSPGLAGHTDTQYF; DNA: TGTGCCAGCAGCCCGGGACTAGCGGGCCACACAGATACGCAGTATTTT
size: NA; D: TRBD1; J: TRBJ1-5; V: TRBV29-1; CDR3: CSVGNRGGQPQHF; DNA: TGCAGCGTTGGGAACAGGGGCGGACAGCCCCAGCATTTT
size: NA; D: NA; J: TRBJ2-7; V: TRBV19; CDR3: CASSFTGNPAREQYF; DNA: TGTGCCAGTAGTTTCACAGGGAATCCCGCGAGGGAGCAGTACTTC
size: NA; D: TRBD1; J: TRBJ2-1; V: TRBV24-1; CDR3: CATSDSRQGAVHEQFF; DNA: TGTGCCACCAGTGATTCCAGACAGGGGGCTGTCCATGAGCAGTTCTTC
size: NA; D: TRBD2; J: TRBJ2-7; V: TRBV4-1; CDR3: CASSQAPGGPHEQYF; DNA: TGCGCCAGCAGCCAAGCCCCGGGAGGGCCCCACGAGCAGTACTTC
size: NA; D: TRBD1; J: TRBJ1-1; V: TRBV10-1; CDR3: CASRGQANTEAFF; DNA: TGCGCCAGCAGAGGACAGGCCAACACTGAAGCTTTCTTT